A selection of T cell receptor beta chains follows, all from one sample in a study of shared clonotypes between healthy human individuals. Sequencing was performed with immunoSEQ multiplex PCR; in TCRdb, only in-frame clones are kept and a portion is missing. This sample has 2 million to 2.5 million clones, with over 85% found just once. Sequenced input: naive CD4+ T cells from PBMCs. These receptors all stem from a man between 18 and 29 years old in good health. Some clones in this sample may be carry-over from other donors' samples. Each CDR3 is given with its conserved first and last residue. The order of the fields is D gene, V gene, CDR3 length, clone size, J gene, CDR3 protein, CDR3 DNA. A D gene is named only where the DNA matches it firmly. Expanded clones are given a class, and other clones once, few, many or no size at all.

>-|TRBV6-1|15|-|TRBJ2-2
CASHYTGSLAGELFF
TGTGCCAGCCATTACACAGGGAGTCTAGCCGGGGAGCTGTTTTTT
>-|TRBV6-1|15|-|TRBJ2-1
CASSQMGTNYNEQFF
TGTGCCAGCAGCCAAATGGGGACGAACTACAATGAGCAGTTCTTC
>TRBD2|TRBV9|15|-|TRBJ2-7
CASSVGSGKITEQYF
TGTGCCAGCAGCGTAGGTAGCGGGAAGATAACCGAGCAGTACTTC
>-|TRBV29-1|11|-|TRBJ2-7
CSVLRTYEQYF
TGCAGCGTTCTCAGGACCTACGAGCAGTACTTC
>-|TRBV10-3|14|-|TRBJ2-7
CAISERAADYEQYF
TGTGCCATCAGTGAGCGGGCTGCTGACTACGAGCAGTACTTC
>-|TRBV6-5|13|-|TRBJ1-1
CASSWAVNTEAFF
TGTGCCAGCAGTTGGGCCGTGAACACTGAAGCTTTCTTT
>-|TRBV18|14|-|TRBJ2-5
CASSPGRPQETQYF
TGTGCCAGCTCACCTGGGCGGCCACAAGAGACCCAGTACTTC
>-|TRBV4-2|15|-|TRBJ1-4
CASSQDGAGSEKLFF
TGTGCCAGCAGCCAAGATGGGGCAGGGTCGGAAAAACTGTTTTTT
>TRBD2|TRBV4-2|15|-|TRBJ2-1
CASGPGLAEYNEQFF
TGTGCCAGCGGCCCGGGACTAGCGGAATACAATGAGCAGTTCTTC
>-|TRBV10-3|12|-|TRBJ2-7
CAIRNIGYEQYF
TGTGCCATCAGGAACATAGGATACGAGCAGTACTTC
>TRBD1|TRBV7-6|15|-|TRBJ2-5
CASSLARGQGVGQYF
TGTGCCAGCAGCTTAGCGCGGGGACAGGGGGTTGGCCAGTACTTC
>TRBD1|TRBV18|14|-|TRBJ2-5
CASSPGQPQETQYF
TGTGCCAGCTCCCCGGGACAGCCTCAAGAGACCCAGTACTTC
>-|TRBV4-1|13|once|TRBJ2-7
CASSHRETYEQYF
TGCGCCAGCAGCCACAGGGAGACCTACGAGCAGTACTTC
>TRBD2|TRBV9|18|-|TRBJ2-3
CASSVSLLAGGWVDTQYF
TGTGCCAGCAGCGTATCCCTCCTAGCGGGAGGCTGGGTTGATACGCAGTATTTT
>-|TRBV18|20|-|TRBJ2-5
CASSSILTPVGPDQRETQYF
TGTGCCAGCTCATCGATTTTAACGCCTGTAGGCCCCGATCAGAGAGAGACCCAGTACTTC
>TRBD1|TRBV13|14|-|TRBJ2-7
CASSSYWTGGEQYF
TGTGCCAGCAGCTCCTATTGGACAGGGGGCGAGCAGTACTTC
>-|TRBV7-2|15|-|TRBJ2-2
CASSLMGTTPGELFF
TGTGCCAGCAGCTTAATGGGTACCACCCCCGGGGAGCTGTTTTTT